Below, 7 T cell receptor beta chains from the same sample are listed, as sequenced in a study of shared clonotypes between healthy human individuals. Only in-frame clones appear in the TCRdb table, and some are missing; sequencing was by immunoSEQ multiplex PCR. Of approximately 500,000 clones in the sample, 95% to 97% were seen once. The specimen sequenced was naive CD4+ T cells sorted from blood. Specified subset: CD45RA+ positively selected. The receptors were sampled from a woman between 25 and 40 years old in good health.

The rearrangement links TRBV6-6 to TRBJ1-1; 9 bases agree with TRBD1. V dropped 6 bases and J dropped 7; count of bases not matched to a gene: 9. Germline V lookup: CDR1 MNHNY, CDR2 SVGAGI (reference sequence). CDR3 length equals 14 residues. CDR3 nucleotide sequence: TGTGCCAGCAGGACCACAGGGGGCGTATTTGAAGCTTTCTTT. This codes for CASRTTGGVFEAFF.

The chain employs TRBV14 and TRBJ2-1; 11 nucleotides align to TRBD2. Losses at the gene ends were 3 bases for V and 11 bases for J; bases not matched to a gene: 12. The CDR3 runs to 16 residues. Germline V gives CDR1 SGHDN, CDR2 FVKESK. Here the CDR3 reads CASSHAGTSGQVKQFF. The CDR3 bases are TGTGCCAGCAGCCATGCTGGGACTAGCGGCCAGGTAAAGCAGTTCTTC.

The rearrangement joins TRBV11-2 to TRBJ2-7, with TRBD1 as a possible D gene (5 bases). Germline V gives CDR1 SGHAT, CDR2 FQNNGV. The V and J ends lost 4 bases and 2 bases respectively, with 12 bases between them. This CDR3 has 14 residues. The CDR3 spells CASSSQGPPYEQYF. CDR3 DNA: TGTGCCAGCAGCTCCCAGGGTCCCCCCTACGAGCAGTACTTC.

The chain links TRBV4-1 to TRBJ2-2, with 7 positions matching TRBD2. J was trimmed by 3 bases and V by 0 bases; bases with no gene match: 10. There are 18 residues in the CDR3. CDR1 is MGHRA and CDR2 is YSYEKL in the germline V gene. CDR3 sequence reads: CASSQDRASGTHTGELFF. The CDR3 DNA reads TGCGCCAGCAGCCAAGATCGGGCTAGCGGCACCCACACCGGGGAGCTGTTTTTT.

The V gene is TRBV28, the J gene TRBJ1-2; D gene unclear. CDR1 is MDHEN, CDR2 SYDVKM, per germline. This CDR3 spans 14 amino acids. The V end was cut by 8 bases, the J end by 3 bases, with 16 bases between. The CDR3 here is CASVDSEPHYGYTF. The DNA of the CDR3 is TGTGCCAGCGTCGACTCGGAACCTCACTATGGCTACACCTTC.

This clone occurred once. This chain connects TRBV5-1 to TRBJ2-1; D might be TRBD1 (7 bases). With 0 bases removed from V and 8 bases from J, the gap between germline ends came to 12 bases. The V gene's germline CDR1 is SGHRS and CDR2 YFSETQ. The CDR3 is 14 amino acids. Here the CDR3 reads CASSLVGGQYEQFF. CDR3 nucleotide sequence: TGCGCCAGCAGCTTGGTGGGGGGACAGTATGAGCAGTTCTTC.

Concerning this clone: Additional DNA sequences in this sample encode the identical CDR3. The chain recombines TRBV19 with TRBJ2-5; TRBD1 agrees at 7 bases. V was pared by 4 bases and J by 5 bases, with 4 bases of the junction left unmatched. The CDR3 runs to 13 residues. The germline gives CDR1 LNHDA, CDR2 SQIVND (reference sequence). CDR3 residues: CASSTGTVETQYF. In DNA, the CDR3 is TGTGCCAGTAGTACGGGGACAGTGGAGACCCAGTACTTC.